This T cell receptor (beta chain) was identified in a study of beta chain features in type 1 diabetes (dated by TCRdb to the late 2010s). Broadly, across the study: Mean age, gender distribution, total cell number and subset yield were not different between patients and healthy donors. A total of about 99,000,000 sorted cells were examined across all samples, and RNA yield correlated strongly with the number of cells per subset. Naive and central memory subsets were obtained from all 28 donors, but regulatory and stem cell-like memory subsets were isolated from only 8 patients and roughly eight healthy donors. The study compared the TCRB repertoires of sorted circulating CD4+ T cell subsets in recently diagnosed type 1 diabetes patients with those in matched healthy donors.

Study-level results and caveats: Type 1 diabetes patients showed a moderate but significant shortening of TCRB CDR3 length in all four CD4+ subsets. Naive, central memory and regulatory TCRB repertoires appeared to be more similar among patients than among healthy donors. Shorter templates might have been favored by PCR, but patient and control samples were amplified and corrected together, so both groups would have been affected equally by any skew. Fewer insertions and more nucleotide deletions at VDJ recombination sites were observed in patients with type 1 diabetes, implying thymic rearrangement abnormalities. Because the HLA sub-analyses included only small numbers of individuals, any influence of HLA type on TCRB rearrangement was left unresolved. Because cDNA rather than genomic DNA was sequenced, highly expressing activated cells could have been over-represented, although no difference in activation and CD3 levels was found between groups.

A single peripheral blood draw of around 120 mL on average was collected from each donor into heparinised tubes. A BD FACSAria II and a panel including CD45RO, CCR7, CD25, CD127, CD95 and CD27 were used to sort naive, central memory, regulatory and stem cell-like memory CD4+ T cells. Purity was above 95% for every sorted population. PBMCs were isolated immediately by Lymphoprep density gradient centrifugation and stained directly without culture. So that batch effects would be minimized, each experiment stained and sorted samples in pairs, pairing one healthy donor with one patient. The entire isolated RNA was reverse transcribed using the High Capacity cDNA Reverse Transcription Kit, and thus expressed TCRB transcripts were sequenced. Naive, central memory and regulatory T cell samples underwent deep immunoSEQ sequencing, averaging about 3.57 million total reads per sample. After sorted cells were lysed in RLT buffer, RNA was extracted with DNase-treated RNeasy Micro or Mini kits, with the choice depending on cell number. To prevent cross-contamination, every cell subset was processed on its own, while patient and healthy donor samples were processed together. Using the immunoSEQ multiplex PCR, TCRB sequences were amplified from cDNA into 87-bp fragments spanning the CDR3 region. The amplicons were sequenced using the Illumina HiSeq platform. In the original analysis: Synthetic template baselines were used to correct PCR bias computationally, reads within Hamming distance 2 were collapsed, and singletons that could not be merged were discarded. Reads were aligned to IMGT to assign V, D and J genes, CDR3 length, and insertions or deletions at six rearrangement sites. Within each subset, clonotype counts were normalized to sorted cell number, after which true diversity and Gini coefficients were computed with the tcR R package. Repertoire sharing was quantified using the overlap coefficient calculated on TCRB nucleotide sequences. Out-of-frame TCRB sequences from naive cells were analyzed as a proxy for the pre-selection repertoire. TCRdb retrieved this table from immuneACCESS and kept in-frame rearrangements only. Not all clones are present; in checked studies, unresolved V genes account for under half, and no reason is known for the remainder. V and J calls and clone size are those listed in that table; D and trimming were worked out from the DNA. This sample comprises about 470,000 clones, around 28% of them detected only once. The ten most abundant clones make up 0.05% to 0.065% of the sample.

The CDR3, from cysteine to phenylalanine, totals 13 residues. Here the CDR3 DNA is all that survives: 39 bases in frame from base 1. CDR1 and CDR2, per the germline V gene, are SQVTM and ANQGSEA. V and J are trimmed by 5 bases and 7 bases, and the gene matches miss 7 bases of the junction. Turning to this clone: Its antigen is unknown. There are no base qualities to consult, and no much larger clone falls within one base.

The material sequenced was naive CD4+ T cells from blood. According to the study, the label for this sample's cell subset or site signals: true naive CD4+ T cells. The rearrangement joined TRBV29-1 to TRBJ2-2; 7 middle bases align to TRBD2. This receptor was identified in a man aged 18 to 29 in good health. This receptor has the CDR3 CSVQPSGGGELFF. The nucleotides are TGCAGCGTTCAACCTAGCGGTGGCGGGGAGCTGTTTTTT.